A single sample gave rise to the 30 T cell receptor beta chains below, sequenced in a study of cytotoxic CD8 clonotypes in ibrutinib-treated CLL. TCRdb's table, derived via immunoSEQ multiplex PCR, lists solely in-frame clones and lacks some. The table has 150,000 to 200,000 clones, about 88% seen once. Sequences were derived from PBMCs, sampled at disease progression, from a patient treated with ibrutinib. All receptors derive from a human donor with chronic lymphocytic leukemia.

This sequence joins TRBV11-3 and TRBJ2-3; the match to TRBD1 covers 9 bases. This CDR3 region has 15 residues. In germline, CDR1 is SGHNT, CDR2 YENEEA. The J segment lost 1 base and the V segment lost 5 bases, leaving 4 bases of the junction unmatched. The CDR3 sequence is CASSIQGAGTDTQYF. Written as DNA, the CDR3 is TGTGCCAGCAGCATACAGGGGGCGGGCACAGATACGCAGTATTTT.

The V call is TRBV12-2, the J call TRBJ2-3. TRBV12-2 is deemed a pseudogene. The CDR3 runs 12 residues. The CDR3 sequence: CASRLESDTQYF. The CDR3 coding sequence is TGTGCAAGTCGCTTAGAGTCAGATACGCAGTATTTT.

The chain employs TRBV27 and TRBJ1-1; D is uncertain. CDR1 is MNHEY, CDR2 SMNVEV, per germline (reference sequence). Trimming shortened V by 6 bases and J by 1 base, and 9 bases separated the two germline ends. There are 13 residues in the CDR3. This CDR3 is CASSVKGNTEAFF. In nucleotides, the CDR3 is TGTGCCAGCAGCGTTAAGGGGAACACTGAAGCTTTCTTT.

The genes are TRBV6-6 and TRBJ2-7; D tentatively reads TRBD1 or TRBD2 (5 bases each). CDR1 and CDR2 (germline): MNHNY, SVGAGI (reference sequence). CDR3 length equals 16 residues. The ends were cut back, 6 bases at V and 3 bases at J, with 21 bases in the middle. In DNA form, the CDR3 reads TGTGCCAGCAGCCCCTATTGGGATACGAGGGGCTACGAGCAGTACTTC. It translates to CASSPYWDTRGYEQYF.

The rearrangement links TRBV4-1 to TRBJ2-1; tentatively, D is TRBD1 (5 bases). The germline gives CDR1 MGHRA, CDR2 YSYEKL. Trimming removed 4 bases from V and 0 bases from J, with 10 bases in between. The CDR3 covers 15 residues. The CDR3 here is CASSPTESSYNEQFF. As DNA, the CDR3 is TGCGCCAGCAGCCCGACAGAGAGCTCCTACAATGAGCAGTTCTTC.

This clone was counted between two and nine times. This CDR3 reads CASSSWQTDEQYF. Written as DNA, the CDR3 is TGTGCCAGTAGTTCCTGGCAGACAGACGAGCAGTACTTC. The chain links TRBV19 to TRBJ2-7, with D possibly TRBD1 on 5 matching bases. V was pared by 5 bases and J by 5 bases, with 13 bases between. This CDR3 region has 13 residues. Germline V lookup: CDR1 LNHDA, CDR2 SQIVND (reference sequence).

J is TRBJ1-1 and V is TRBV5-4; D possibly corresponds to TRBD1 (5 bases). Germline-derived CDR1 and CDR2 are SGHNT and YYREEE (reference sequence). V lost 9 bases to trimming and J lost 2 bases, with 14 bases between them. This CDR3 has 13 residues. CDR3 loop: CATLDRLNTEAFF. The CDR3, as DNA: TGTGCCACCCTAGACAGACTTAACACTGAAGCTTTCTTT.

The chain recombines TRBV7-3 with TRBJ1-1; D is unresolved. The CDR3 spans 17 residues. Trimming took off 5 bases at V and 0 bases at J, with 19 bases between the two ends. Looked up from germline, CDR1 is SGHTA and CDR2 is FQGTGA. Here the CDR3 DNA reads TGTGCCAGCAGCCCAACCGCAGGACTACTGCTGAACACTGAAGCTTTCTTT. It specifies CASSPTAGLLLNTEAFF.

Worth noting for this clone: A junction end diverges from the germline sequence, so it may reflect a read error. This rearrangement joins TRBV7-7 to TRBJ1-3; D uncertain. In germline, CDR1 is SSHAT, CDR2 FNYEAQ (reference sequence). The CDR3 is 13 amino acids. The CDR3 DNA reads as TGTGCTAGCAGTGCTTCTATCGGAAACACCATATATTTT. Translating it yields CASSASIGNTIYF.

V is TRBV5-6 and J is TRBJ2-7; D is uncertain. Trimming took off 5 bases at V and 4 bases at J, with 13 bases between the two ends. CDR1 and CDR2 (germline): SGHDT, YYEEEE. This CDR3 spans 13 amino acids. The CDR3 bases are TGTGCCAGCAGTCTCGACGTGGAATACGAGCAGTACTTC. Its protein product is CASSLDVEYEQYF.

The J gene is TRBJ2-2, the V gene TRBV18; 7 bases map to TRBD1. This CDR3 is built from 15 residues. CDR1 KGHSH and CDR2 LQKENI come from the germline V gene. J lost 7 bases, V lost 2 bases, and 7 bases had no gene match. The CDR3 sequence: CASSPKQGSHGELFF. The CDR3 DNA is TGTGCCAGCTCACCAAAACAGGGGAGTCACGGGGAGCTGTTTTTT.

The chain uses TRBV7-3 and TRBJ2-2; TRBD2 agrees at 12 bases. Germline V gives CDR1 SGHTA, CDR2 FQGTGA. This CDR3 has 16 residues. Trimming cost V 4 bases and J 8 bases; bases outside gene matches: 8. As DNA, the CDR3 is TGTGCCAGCAGCTCTGCTAGCGGGAGGGCAAAGGGGGAGCTGTTTTTT. It encodes CASSSASGRAKGELFF.

The chain has TRBV5-1 and TRBJ2-7; D call uncertain. The germline V gene encodes CDR1 SGHRS and CDR2 YFSETQ. CDR3 length: 12 amino acids. Trimming stripped 1 base from V and 3 bases from J, with 5 bases between. This chain's CDR3 is CASSLNRYEQYF. In nucleotides, the CDR3 is TGCGCCAGCAGCTTGAATCGCTACGAGCAGTACTTC. Supplemented by reference TRBV5-1 and TRBJ2-7, the full variable domain reads KAGVTQTPRYLIKTRGQQVTLSCSPISGHRSVSWYQQTPGQGLQFLFEYFSETQRNKGNFPGRFSGRQFSNSRSEMNVSTLELGDSALYLCASSLNRYEQYFGPGTRLTVT.

The chain combines TRBV19 with TRBJ2-3; tentatively, D is TRBD2 (5 bases). CDR3 length: 14 residues. V was cut by 5 bases and J by 5 bases, with 14 bases left in between. Germline V gene sequence: CDR1 LNHDA, CDR2 SQIVND (reference sequence). Here the CDR3 reads CASSEVGAKDTQYF. CDR3 DNA: TGTGCCAGTAGTGAGGTGGGAGCGAAAGATACGCAGTATTTT.

V and J are TRBV5-1 and TRBJ2-2; D call uncertain. The CDR3 runs to 16 residues. The germline CDR1 and CDR2 sequences are SGHRS and YFSETQ. V was shortened by 3 bases and J by 0 bases, with 12 bases between the two germline ends. CDR3 coding DNA: TGCGCCAGCAGCTATGGAGTGCGGACGAACACCGGGGAGCTGTTTTTT. Translating gives CASSYGVRTNTGELFF.

This clone was observed a few times. The CDR3 DNA reads TGTGCCAGCAGCCAAGATCTACTTCGGCAGGGGAGGGGTAGCAATCAGCCCCAGCATTTT. Translation gives CASSQDLLRQGRGSNQPQHF. The V gene is TRBV4-2, the J gene TRBJ1-5; the D gene is possibly TRBD1 (6 bases). CDR1 is LGHNA, CDR2 YNFKEQ, per germline. This CDR3 spans 20 amino acids. Deletions cut 0 bases from V and 0 bases from J, with 21 bases between.

The chain links TRBV6-5 to TRBJ1-2; D not certain. This CDR3 comprises 13 residues. V was shortened by 4 bases and J by 5 bases, with 11 bases between the two germline ends. Germline CDR1 reads MNHEY; CDR2 reads SVGAGI. CDR3 coding DNA: TGTGCCAGCAGTTCTTCCGCTGGGTATGGCTACACCTTC. The encoded protein is CASSSSAGYGYTF.

This chain connects TRBV5-1 to TRBJ1-1; 7 nucleotides line up with TRBD1. The CDR3 covers 15 residues. V trimming: 0 bases; J trimming: 4 bases; junction bases outside the gene matches: 6. CDR1 and CDR2 from the germline V gene are SGHRS and YFSETQ. The CDR3 reads CASSLEGQRFTEAFF. The CDR3 nucleotides read TGCGCCAGCAGCTTGGAGGGACAGCGTTTCACTGAAGCTTTCTTT.

The chain carries TRBV27 and TRBJ1-2; 11 nucleotides agree with TRBD1. V dropped 5 bases and J dropped 8; count of bases not matched to a gene: 10. The CDR3 consists of 15 residues. In germline, CDR1 is MNHEY, CDR2 SMNVEV (reference sequence). Here the CDR3 reads CASSGLGQGEGGYTF. CDR3 nucleotides: TGTGCCAGCAGTGGTTTGGGACAGGGGGAAGGGGGCTACACCTTC.

The genes are TRBV7-6 and TRBJ2-1, with D unclear. V was trimmed by 7 bases and J by 2 bases, leaving 15 bases between them. The CDR3 has 15 amino acids. Germline lookup yields CDR1 SGHVS and CDR2 FNYEAQ. The CDR3 here is CASTPNQGTYNEQFF. The CDR3 DNA reads as TGTGCCAGCACCCCTAACCAAGGAACCTACAATGAGCAGTTCTTC.

The chain links TRBV5-1 to TRBJ2-2, with D perhaps matching TRBD1 or TRBD2 (5 bases each). Trimming took off 7 bases at V and 8 bases at J, with 6 bases between the two ends. The germline gives CDR1 SGHRS, CDR2 YFSETQ. The CDR3 runs to 10 residues. This CDR3 reads CASGGGELFF. The CDR3 bases are TGCGCCAGCGGGGGAGGGGAGCTGTTTTTT.

This chain links TRBV18 with TRBJ1-2; perhaps TRBD1 as D (6 bases). The CDR3 loop spans 15 amino acids. The germline gives CDR1 KGHSH, CDR2 LQKENI. Between the trimmed V and J ends, which lost 3 bases and 5 bases, there was a span of 16 bases. The CDR3 DNA reads as TGTGCCAGCTCACCGACCAACAGGGTCTGGTATGGCTACACCTTC. It yields the protein CASSPTNRVWYGYTF.

The J gene is TRBJ2-2, the V gene TRBV7-3; D is ambiguous. Germline CDR1 reads SGHTA; CDR2 reads FQGTGA. This CDR3 has 16 residues. V was shortened by 1 base and J by 4 bases, with 13 bases between the two germline ends. CDR3 bases: TGTGCCAGCAGCTTAAGTTTGCAGTTGGGCACCGGGGAGCTGTTTTTT. Encoded protein: CASSLSLQLGTGELFF.

CDR3 sequence (DNA): TGTGCCAGCATAACAGGGGGTTTTGGCTACACCTTC. The encoded protein is CASITGGFGYTF. The J gene is TRBJ1-2, the V gene TRBV28; 8 bases line up with TRBD1. Germline V CDR1 and CDR2: MDHEN, SYDVKM. CDR3 length: 12 residues. V shed 7 bases, J shed 7 bases, and the junction held 5 bases outside the gene matches.

This clone was detected once. The chain recombines TRBV27 with TRBJ2-7; TRBD2 aligns across 13 bases. This CDR3 is 15 amino acids long. Germline values: CDR1 MNHEY, CDR2 SMNVEV (reference sequence). J gave up 6 bases and V 5 bases, and 7 bases lay outside the gene matches. The CDR3 sequence: CASSMGTSGISEQYF. DNA of the CDR3: TGTGCCAGCAGTATGGGGACTAGCGGGATTTCCGAGCAGTACTTC.

The chain recombines TRBV7-3 with TRBJ2-2; D gene ambiguous. CDR1 is SGHTA, CDR2 FQGTGA, per germline. Trimming shortened V by 4 bases and J by 7 bases, and 10 bases separated the two germline ends. This CDR3 is built from 13 residues. The CDR3 reads CASSSFVGGELFF. The CDR3 region has the DNA TGTGCCAGCAGCTCCTTCGTAGGCGGGGAGCTGTTTTTT.

The chain has TRBV5-4 and TRBJ1-5; 7 bases agree with TRBD1. Trimming at V came to 2 bases and at J to 2 bases, leaving 4 bases not matched to a gene. The CDR3 is 15 amino acids. CDR1 is SGHNT and CDR2 is YYREEE in the germline V gene (reference sequence). In DNA, the CDR3 is TGTGCCAGCAGCTTAGGGGGCGCGGGCAATCAGCCCCAGCATTTT. This sequence encodes CASSLGGAGNQPQHF. Supplemented by reference TRBV5-4 and TRBJ1-5, the full variable domain reads ETGVTQSPTHLIKTRGQQVTLRCSSQSGHNTVSWYQQALGQGPQFIFQYYREEENGRGNFPPRFSGLQFPNYSSELNVNALELDDSALYLCASSLGGAGNQPQHFGDGTRLSIL.

This chain joins TRBV5-1 and TRBJ1-4; unclear D gene. With 2 bases removed from V and 8 bases from J, the gap between germline ends came to 16 bases. Looked up from germline, CDR1 is SGHRS and CDR2 is YFSETQ. This CDR3 has 15 residues. CDR3 DNA sequence: TGCGCCAGCAGCTTTGAACCCCGGCGGGGAGAAAAACTGTTTTTT. Protein product: CASSFEPRRGEKLFF.

This rearrangement joins TRBV6-1 to TRBJ2-5; the match to TRBD1 covers 8 bases. CDR1 MNHNS and CDR2 SASEGT come from the germline V gene. CDR3 length: 14 amino acids. V shed 6 bases, J shed 3 bases, and the junction held 6 bases outside the gene matches. The CDR3 loop reads CASREQGVEETQYF. The CDR3, as DNA: TGTGCCAGCAGAGAACAGGGGGTGGAAGAGACCCAGTACTTC.

This clone has more than one count but fewer than ten. The V and J genes are TRBV19 and TRBJ2-7, with D maybe TRBD2 (6 bases). The germline V gene encodes CDR1 LNHDA and CDR2 SQIVND (reference sequence). V dropped 1 base and J dropped 6 bases, with 19 bases sitting between them. This CDR3 spans 16 amino acids. The CDR3, as DNA: TGTGCCAGTAGTATAGGTACGGCGGGACGTGGTATCGAGCAGTACTTC. Amino acid sequence: CASSIGTAGRGIEQYF.